This entry describes one T cell receptor (beta chain). Its antigen is not known. From germline, CDR1 is LGHNA and CDR2 YSLEER. Trimming cost V 0 bases and J 5 bases, with 19 bases left between them. The CDR3 covers 17 residues. Clones were sequenced by immunoSEQ multiplex PCR, and TCRdb holds only the in-frame ones, with some missing. Among tens of thousands of clones listed, around 84% were seen once. This specimen belongs to a study of radiotherapy plus CTLA-4 blockade in lung cancer. Study in general: Of all patients, more than 15% responded objectively and around 31% showed disease control.

The study, taken as a whole, reports: An expansion of tumor-derived TCR clones occurred in blood after radiotherapy plus ipilimumab.

Chemo-refractory metastatic non-small-cell lung cancer patients were treated with focal radiation plus CTLA-4 blockade with ipilimumab. The receptor was isolated from a human donor with non-small cell lung cancer that progressed on radiotherapy plus ipilimumab. Sample: peripheral blood, taken from a patient treated with radiotherapy plus ipilimumab. The rearrangement uses TRBV4-3 and TRBJ1-2; possibly TRBD1 for D (6 bases). The CDR3 DNA is TGCGCCAGCAGCCAAGAAGCCGGGACACCCGCATGGTATGGCTACACCTTC. Its protein product is CASSQEAGTPAWYGYTF.